This TCR beta chain was sequenced during a study of shared clonotypes between healthy human individuals. Regarding the study as a whole: Compared with clonotypes that all four donors shared, non-shared clonotypes had lower generation probabilities. Read depth was anticipated to influence clonotype sharing among donors. Four donors showed sharing of approximately 5% of naive CD4 clonotypes.

The CDR3 is 13 amino acids. Trimming pared 7 bases from V and 2 bases from J, leaving 10 bases between. CDR1 is MNHNS, CDR2 SASEGT, per germline. Each subset's genomic DNA was split evenly across several immunoSEQ plates. Assay: immunoSEQ multiplex PCR; the TCRdb copy retains only in-frame clones and omits some. The sample lists hundreds of thousands of clones; about 74% were seen once. This clone was picked up many times. Its antigen is unidentified. Sequencing input: memory CD4+ T cells sorted from blood. The subset: CD45RA-negative fraction. The source of this sequence is a woman in her twenties or thirties in good health. The chain recombines TRBV6-1 with TRBJ2-3; D possibly corresponds to TRBD2 (6 bases). For the CDR3, the DNA is TGTGCCAGCATGGGACTCCTCACAGATACGCAGTATTTT. Its protein is CASMGLLTDTQYF.